This T cell receptor (beta chain) stems from a study of blood T cell repertoires in COVID-19. Study background: COVID-19 samples from acute and convalescent phases originated in the United States, Italy and Spain. T cells, B-cell-depleted T cells, or PBMCs supplied cDNA or gDNA.

As processed by the authors: Amplified reference gene primers provided the basis for estimating nucleated cell counts. TCRdb keeps only in-frame clones here, not all; method: immunoSEQ multiplex PCR. V, J and clone size reflect that table, while D and trimming were determined from the DNA. Of about 150,000 clones listed, about 80% were seen once; the top ten hold 3% to 3.5%. The germline gives CDR1 DFQATT, CDR2 SNEGSKA (reference sequence). V was clipped by 3 bases and J by 9 bases, with 9 bases between them. The CDR3 sequence is 11 residues long. The sequenced material came from peripheral blood. The rearrangement joins TRBV20-1 to TRBJ2-1, with D possibly being TRBD2 (6 bases). The TCR sequence derives from a woman of 80 years or more with acute or convalescent COVID-19. The CDR3 DNA reads as TGCAGTGCTAGTTTGGGAGGTGAGCAGTTCTTC. This sequence encodes CSASLGGEQFF.